The entry below describes one T cell receptor (beta chain). What it binds is not known. Clones were read by immunoSEQ multiplex PCR, and TCRdb kept only the in-frame ones, dropping some. Of approximately 50,000 clones in the sample, around 94% were seen once. With 5 bases removed from V and 6 bases from J, the gap between germline ends came to 8 bases. The CDR3 contains 12 residues. Germline loops: CDR1 SGHVS, CDR2 FQNEAQ. This sample was taken from a study of OX40 agonist ivuxolimab in advanced cancers. The wider study: While on treatment, patients had intravenous ivuxolimab at 0.01 to 10 mg/kg every 2 weeks. Whole-study findings and limits: Expanded clones were, on average, more numerous in CD8+ T cells than in CD4+.

Autoimmune disease history or systemic immunosuppression led to patients being barred. Blood draws occurred at baseline, cycle 4 day 1, and cycle 7 day 1. This clonotype originated in an adult with an advanced solid tumor such as melanoma, head and neck, liver or kidney cancer. Sample: CD4+ or CD8+ T cells sorted from blood, taken in a trial of the OX40 agonist ivuxolimab. The chain has TRBV7-8 and TRBJ2-1; D remains ambiguous. DNA for the CDR3: TGTGCCAGCAGCGAGCCAAGCAATGAGCAGTTCTTC. Residues: CASSEPSNEQFF.